The T cell receptor (beta chain) under discussion was sequenced for a study of Graves' ophthalmopathy and Graves' hyperthyroidism. Amplifying from RNA transcripts, the study obtained TCR beta CDR3 regions. An opening RT-PCR round employed HTBI primers and preceded a second-round multiplex PCR. TCRdb itself ran the multiplex PCR reads through MiXCR, one entry per CDR3 protein. This sample carries hundreds of thousands of distinct CDR3 sequences, 15% of them seen once, and the ten largest clones take about 7.3%. Ages of hyperthyroidism patients ran from 18 to 65, and their diagnoses were new, under 2 months' duration. Diagnoses were established from clinical symptoms, serum thyroxine, TRAb, thyroid ultrasound and orbital computed tomography. PBMCs stemmed from under 11 ml of fresh peripheral blood. The CDR3 consists of 15 residues. The V gene's germline CDR1 is LGHNA and CDR2 YSLEER. For this clonotype: A read error may be the cause here, since a much bigger clone is one base away.

The sample consisted of peripheral blood. This TCR was recovered from a woman in her late teens or twenties with stable Graves' hyperthyroidism. This chain uses TRBV4-3 with TRBJ2-5; a possible D gene is TRBD2 (5 bases). The CDR3 is CASSQEGSTQATQYF. The CDR3 bases are TGCGCCAGCAGCCAAGAGGGGAGTACTCAAGCGACCCAGTACTTC.